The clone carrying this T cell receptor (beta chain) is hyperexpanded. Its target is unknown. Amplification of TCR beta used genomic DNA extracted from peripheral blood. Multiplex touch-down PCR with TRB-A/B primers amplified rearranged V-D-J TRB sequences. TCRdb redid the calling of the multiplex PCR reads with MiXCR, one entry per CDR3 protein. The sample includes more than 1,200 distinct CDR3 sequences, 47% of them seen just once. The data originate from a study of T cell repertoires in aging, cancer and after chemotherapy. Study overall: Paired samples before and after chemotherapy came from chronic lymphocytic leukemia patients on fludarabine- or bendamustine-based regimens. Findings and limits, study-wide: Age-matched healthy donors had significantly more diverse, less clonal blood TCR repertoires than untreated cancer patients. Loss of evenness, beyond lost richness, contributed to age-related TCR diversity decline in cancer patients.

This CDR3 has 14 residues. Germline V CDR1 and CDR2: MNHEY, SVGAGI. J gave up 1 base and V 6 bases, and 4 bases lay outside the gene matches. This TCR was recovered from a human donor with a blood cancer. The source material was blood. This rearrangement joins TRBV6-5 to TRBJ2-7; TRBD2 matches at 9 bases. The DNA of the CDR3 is TGTGCCAGCAGCCCGACTAGCGGATCCTACGAGCAGTACTTC. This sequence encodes CASSPTSGSYEQYF.